The 30 T cell receptor beta chains listed next were all sequenced from one sample in a study of blood T cells in healthy people across ages. The use of a sample-barcoded 5' primer and a J-beta primer mix characterized a second PCR of 7 to 11 cycles. In TCRdb, the 5' RACE reads were re-called with MiXCR into one record per CDR3 protein. The table shows hundreds of thousands of distinct CDR3 sequences, with around 45% occurring only once. Sequencing was carried out using blood. These receptors all come from a woman aged 60-70 years in good health.

This clonotype was observed a handful of times. The chain carries TRBV10-3 and TRBJ2-7; 8 bases match TRBD1. The J segment lost 1 base and the V segment lost 7 bases, leaving 6 bases of the junction unmatched. Germline lookup yields CDR1 ENHRY and CDR2 SYGVKD. The CDR3 has 14 residues. The CDR3 DNA reads as TGTGCCATCAATCCGGGACAGGTGTCCTACGAGCAGTACTTC. Translation gives CAINPGQVSYEQYF.

In the case of this clonotype: One end of the junction varies from germline; a read error may be responsible. The chain uses TRBV6-2 or TRBV6-3 and TRBJ2-3; no clear D gene. This CDR3 has 15 residues. Germline CDR1 reads MNHEY; CDR2 reads SVGEGT. The CDR3 DNA is TGTGCCGGCAGCCCACAGAGTCGCCCCACAGATACGCAGTATTTT. Encoded protein: CAGSPQSRPTDTQYF.

The chain is built from TRBV12-3 or TRBV12-4 and TRBJ1-1; 7 nucleotides agree with TRBD1. The CDR3 is 13 amino acids. Trimming removed 6 bases from V and 6 bases from J; junction bases left unmatched: 7. CDR3 sequence (DNA): TGTGCCAGCAGCCAGGCAGGGGGAGCTGAAGCTTTCTTT. Translating it yields CASSQAGGAEAFF.

The sample holds many counts of this clonotype. This chain uses TRBV4-2 with TRBJ2-2; 10 nucleotides agree with TRBD2. After removal of 0 bases from V and 3 bases from J, the junction contained 4 bases not matched to a gene. This CDR3 has 17 amino acids. Germline V CDR1 and CDR2: LGHNA, YNFKEQ. CDR3 sequence (DNA): TGTGCCAGCAGCCAAGATTTTAGCGGGAGGCACACCGGGGAGCTGTTTTTT. Amino acids: CASSQDFSGRHTGELFF.

The J gene is TRBJ1-6, the V gene TRBV2, with D possibly TRBD1 on 5 matching bases. V dropped 2 bases and J dropped 10 bases, with 12 bases sitting between them. This CDR3 is 14 amino acids long. From germline, CDR1 is SNHLY and CDR2 FYNNEI. This CDR3 is CASSEQGYQSPLHF. Here the CDR3 DNA reads TGTGCCAGCAGTGAACAGGGATATCAGTCACCCCTCCACTTT.

This clonotype appeared a few times. The chain is built from TRBV7-6 and TRBJ2-3; tentative D call: TRBD1 (5 bases). CDR1 SGHVS and CDR2 FNYEAQ come from the germline V gene. The CDR3 contains 14 residues. Trimming removed 5 bases from V and 2 bases from J, with 11 bases in between. CDR3 in amino acids: CASSPDSFTDTQYF. For the CDR3, the DNA is TGTGCCAGCAGCCCTGACAGTTTCACAGATACGCAGTATTTT.

The chain uses TRBV29-1 and TRBJ1-1; D gene ambiguous. The germline gives CDR1 SQVTM, CDR2 ANQGSEA. The V gene lost 4 bases and the J gene lost 3 bases, with 6 bases spanning the gap. The CDR3 runs 11 residues. The DNA of the CDR3 is TGCAGCGTTGTCGGGGACACTGAAGCTTTCTTT. Protein: CSVVGDTEAFF.

This clonotype has more than one count but fewer than ten. This chain connects TRBV5-1 to TRBJ2-7; TRBD2 agrees at 10 bases. CDR1 is SGHRS, CDR2 YFSETQ, per germline. The CDR3 sequence is 17 residues long. Trimming removed 0 bases from V and 5 bases from J; junction bases left unmatched: 11. The DNA of the CDR3 is TGCGCCAGCAGCTTGGCTAGCGGGAGTGTTCGGGGCCACGAGCAGTACTTC. This translates into CASSLASGSVRGHEQYF.

Comment on this clonotype: A read error may account for a junction end that differs from germline. CDR3 DNA sequence: TGTGCCAGCAGCCTCGGGTGGGGCACAGATGCGCAGTATTTT. It encodes CASSLGWGTDAQYF. This chain connects TRBV12-3 or TRBV12-4 to TRBJ2-3; weak D call: TRBD1 (5 bases). The CDR3 extends over 14 amino acids.

The chain recombines TRBV7-3 with TRBJ2-1, with 8 positions matching TRBD2. The DNA end lines up better with TRBJ2-7; the J call may be wrong. This CDR3 spans 16 amino acids. Per germline, CDR1 SGHTA and CDR2 FQGTGA. For the CDR3, the DNA is TGTGCCAGCAGCACTCTAGCGGGCAGCTCCTACAATGAGCAGTACTTC. Its translation: CASSTLAGSSYNEQYF.

This chain uses TRBV29-1 with TRBJ2-7; D is unresolved. Per the germline V gene, CDR1 is SQVTM and CDR2 is ANQGSEA. The CDR3 length is 13 residues. Trimming shortened V by 4 bases and J by 2 bases, and 12 bases separated the two germline ends. In DNA, the CDR3 is TGCAGCGTTGGGGCAGGTCAGGCCTACGAGCAGTACTTC. Amino acid sequence: CSVGAGQAYEQYF.

V gene TRBV15 combines with J gene TRBJ2-7; maybe TRBD2 (5 bases). The CDR3 totals 11 residues. The ends were cut back, 3 bases at V and 6 bases at J, with 6 bases in the middle. Germline V gene data show CDR1 as LNHNV and CDR2 as YYDKDF (reference sequence). CDR3 DNA: TGTGCCACCAGCAGCGCGGGCGAGCAGTACTTC. Encoded protein: CATSSAGEQYF.

The chain links TRBV3-1 to TRBJ2-3; 8 nucleotides line up with TRBD1. The ends lost 4 bases at V and 3 bases at J; junction bases unmatched: 6. The CDR3 length is 15 residues. The germline V gene encodes CDR1 LGHDT and CDR2 YNNKEL (reference sequence). The CDR3 DNA follows: TGTGCCAGCAGCCTCAGGGGGCCAGGAACAGATACGCAGTATTTT. It translates to CASSLRGPGTDTQYF.

This clonotype was seen only once. The DNA of the CDR3 is TGTGCCAGCAGCCGAGGGGGAGTTGGTCATGAAAAACTGTTTTTT. This sequence encodes CASSRGGVGHEKLFF. The V gene is TRBV4-2, the J gene TRBJ1-4; D might be TRBD1 (6 bases). Germline V gene data show CDR1 as LGHNA and CDR2 as YNFKEQ. V was shortened by 4 bases and J by 6 bases, with 15 bases between the two germline ends. The CDR3 runs to 15 residues.

V gene TRBV18 combines with J gene TRBJ2-3; no clear D. The V and J ends lost 1 base and 5 bases respectively, with 4 bases between them. The CDR3 is 12 residues long. CDR1 is KGHSH, CDR2 LQKENI, per germline. The CDR3 DNA reads TGTGCCAGCTCACCACAAGGAGATACGCAGTATTTT. Translating gives CASSPQGDTQYF.

This clonotype was recorded a few times. V usage is TRBV5-1 and J usage is TRBJ2-7, with D perhaps TRBD1 (6 bases). The CDR3 covers 14 residues. V lost 5 bases, J lost 2 bases, and 14 bases lay in between. Germline CDR1 reads SGHRS; CDR2 reads YFSETQ. CDR3 sequence: CASSTNRATYEQYF. Written as DNA, the CDR3 is TGCGCCAGCAGTACAAACAGGGCGACCTACGAGCAGTACTTC.

The genes are TRBV28 and TRBJ2-1; 9 nucleotides match TRBD2. V dropped 5 bases and J dropped 6; count of bases not matched to a gene: 8. CDR3 size: 15 residues. Per germline, CDR1 MDHEN and CDR2 SYDVKM. The CDR3 loop is CASSTSGTSTNEQFF. CDR3 DNA sequence: TGTGCCAGCAGTACCTCCGGGACTAGCACCAATGAGCAGTTCTTC.

The rearrangement joins TRBV7-9 to TRBJ2-1; tentatively, D is TRBD1 (6 bases). CDR3 length: 18 amino acids. The germline V gene has CDR1 SEHNR and CDR2 FQNEAQ (reference sequence). Trimming shortened V by 1 base and J by 8 bases, and 24 bases separated the two germline ends. The CDR3 reads CASSLVGQNRVGSDEQFF. In DNA, the CDR3 is TGTGCCAGCAGCTTAGTCGGCCAGAACAGGGTGGGATCCGATGAGCAGTTCTTC.

This clonotype has just a few counts. This chain uses TRBV10-3 with TRBJ2-1, with 13 bases matching TRBD2. The length of the CDR3 is 18 residues. J was trimmed by 0 bases and V by 2 bases; bases with no gene match: 4. Germline CDR1 is ENHRY and CDR2 is SYGVKD. The DNA for the CDR3 is TGTGCCATCAGTGAGGGACTAGCGGGAGTTCCCTCCTACAATGAGCAGTTCTTC. Translation: CAISEGLAGVPSYNEQFF.

In this sample, this clonotype turned up many times. The chain is built from TRBV29-1 and TRBJ1-1; D remains unclear. Germline CDR1 and CDR2: SQVTM and ANQGSEA. V was cut by 2 bases and J by 2 bases, with 6 bases left in between. The CDR3 length is 12 residues. The CDR3 DNA reads TGCAGCGTTGAACGGGGTAACACTGAAGCTTTCTTT. Encoded protein: CSVERGNTEAFF.

The chain couples TRBV7-2 to TRBJ2-1; perhaps TRBD2 as D (5 bases). The CDR3 totals 15 residues. CDR1 and CDR2 (germline): SGHTA, FQGNSA. The V and J ends lost 2 bases and 1 base respectively, with 9 bases between them. This CDR3 reads CASSLHGGSYNEQFF. DNA of the CDR3: TGTGCCAGCAGCTTACACGGCGGGTCCTACAATGAGCAGTTCTTC.

This sequence joins TRBV20-1 and TRBJ2-5; a possible D gene is TRBD1 (5 bases). The V gene's germline CDR1 is DFQATT and CDR2 SNEGSKA (reference sequence). V lost 6 bases, J lost 4 bases, and 21 bases lay in between. CDR3 length equals 15 residues. This chain's CDR3 is CSAQDRGELRETQYF. DNA for the CDR3: TGCAGTGCACAAGACAGAGGAGAGCTAAGAGAGACCCAGTACTTC.

Turning to this clonotype: Just one base apart from a much larger clone, this may be a read error. This chain links TRBV29-1 with TRBJ2-5, with 14 bases identical to TRBD2. CDR1 is SQVTM and CDR2 is ANQGSEA in the germline V gene. The V gene end was trimmed by 4 bases and the J gene end by 2 bases; junction bases not matched to a gene: 3. The CDR3 loop spans 15 amino acids. CDR3 in amino acids: CSVGGTSGSQETQYF. The CDR3 DNA is TGCAGCGTTGGCGGGACTAGCGGGAGTCAAGAGACCCAGTACTTC.

The chain carries TRBV7-2 and TRBJ2-7; 11 bases align to TRBD1. The length of the CDR3 is 17 residues. Germline values: CDR1 SGHTA, CDR2 FQGNSA. With V trimmed by 5 bases and J by 1 base, 10 bases remained unmatched. The CDR3 DNA reads as TGTGCCAGCAGCCCTCCGCCCGGGACAGGGGGTTCCTACGAGCAGTACTTC. Amino acid sequence: CASSPPPGTGGSYEQYF.

This clonotype was observed many times. The gene calls are TRBV5-1 and TRBJ2-5; D gene uncertain. The CDR3 contains 14 residues. V lost 0 bases, J lost 0 bases, and 6 bases lay in between. Germline V gene sequence: CDR1 SGHRS, CDR2 YFSETQ. CDR3 coding DNA: TGCGCCAGCAGCTTGGGAAGCTACCAAGAGACCCAGTACTTC. This encodes CASSLGSYQETQYF. The full variable domain, completed using reference TRBV5-1 and TRBJ2-5, is KAGVTQTPRYLIKTRGQQVTLSCSPISGHRSVSWYQQTPGQGLQFLFEYFSETQRNKGNFPGRFSGRQFSNSRSEMNVSTLELGDSALYLCASSLGSYQETQYFGPGTRLLVL.

This rearrangement joins TRBV7-9 to TRBJ2-2; D perhaps matches TRBD2 (6 bases). V gave up 5 bases and J gave up 6 bases, with 13 bases separating them. Germline-derived CDR1 and CDR2 are SEHNR and FQNEAQ (reference sequence). The CDR3 is made up of 14 amino acids. In DNA form, the CDR3 reads TGTGCCAGCAGCCCAGAAACTAGCCCCGGGGAGCTGTTTTTT. The encoded protein is CASSPETSPGELFF.

The chain carries TRBV20-1 and TRBJ2-1, with TRBD2 as a possible D gene (6 bases). Germline lookup yields CDR1 DFQATT and CDR2 SNEGSKA (reference sequence). The CDR3 is 16 amino acids. V shed 1 base and J shed 0 bases, with 13 bases lying between them. The chain's CDR3 is CSARAAASDSYNEQFF. CDR3 DNA sequence: TGCAGTGCTAGAGCGGCCGCTAGCGACTCCTACAATGAGCAGTTCTTC.

This chain links TRBV5-1 with TRBJ2-3; 11 bases align to TRBD1. This CDR3 contains 14 residues. Germline values: CDR1 SGHRS, CDR2 YFSETQ. V was pared by 2 bases and J by 11 bases, with 7 bases of the junction left unmatched. The DNA of the CDR3 is TGCGCCAGCAGCTTAGGACAGGGGGCGAGGGGGCAGTATTTT. It specifies CASSLGQGARGQYF.

This clonotype showed up just a few times. The genes are TRBV7-2 and TRBJ2-7, with TRBD2 identical over 12 bases. After removal of 4 bases from V and 2 bases from J, the junction contained 3 bases not matched to a gene. CDR3 length equals 15 residues. Germline loops: CDR1 SGHTA, CDR2 FQGNSA. The CDR3 nucleotides read TGTGCCAGCAGCTACCGACTAGCGGGAGCCTACGAGCAGTACTTC. Translated: CASSYRLAGAYEQYF.

The chain joins TRBV5-1 to TRBJ2-7; possible D gene TRBD1, 6 bases. Germline loops: CDR1 SGHRS, CDR2 YFSETQ. V gave up 2 bases and J gave up 7 bases, with 22 bases separating them. This CDR3 region has 16 residues. DNA for the CDR3: TGCGCCAGCAGCTTACATCCAGACAGGTTCTACAATGAGCAGTACTTC. Translated: CASSLHPDRFYNEQYF.